This T cell receptor (beta chain) comes out of a study of cytomegalovirus exposure and HLA in healthy donors. The CDR3 has 18 amino acids. CDR1 is SGHVS and CDR2 is FNYEAQ in the germline V gene. The V gene end was trimmed by 5 bases and the J gene end by 2 bases; junction bases not matched to a gene: 12. It was with 60 Vbeta and 13 Jbeta primers that the PCR ran. Generated by immunoSEQ multiplex PCR, the TCRdb table keeps only in-frame clones and is missing some. This table has under 150,000 clones, less than 80% appearing once. This rearrangement joins TRBV7-6 to TRBJ2-6; 7 nucleotides match TRBD1. This clonotype originated in a man aged 45 to 65 in good health and CMV-seropositive. The sample taken for sequencing was PBMCs. The CDR3 protein is CASSPSGGSGAGANVLTF. The CDR3 nucleotides read TGTGCCAGCAGCCCCTCAGGGGGATCTGGCGCTGGGGCCAACGTCCTGACTTTC. Full variable domain (rest looked up from reference TRBV7-6 and TRBJ2-6): GAGVSQSPRYKVTKRGQDVALRCDPISGHVSLYWYRQALGQGPEFLTYFNYEAQQDKSGLPNDRFSAERPEGSISTLTIQRTEQRDSAMYRCASSPSGGSGAGANVLTFGAGSRLTVL.